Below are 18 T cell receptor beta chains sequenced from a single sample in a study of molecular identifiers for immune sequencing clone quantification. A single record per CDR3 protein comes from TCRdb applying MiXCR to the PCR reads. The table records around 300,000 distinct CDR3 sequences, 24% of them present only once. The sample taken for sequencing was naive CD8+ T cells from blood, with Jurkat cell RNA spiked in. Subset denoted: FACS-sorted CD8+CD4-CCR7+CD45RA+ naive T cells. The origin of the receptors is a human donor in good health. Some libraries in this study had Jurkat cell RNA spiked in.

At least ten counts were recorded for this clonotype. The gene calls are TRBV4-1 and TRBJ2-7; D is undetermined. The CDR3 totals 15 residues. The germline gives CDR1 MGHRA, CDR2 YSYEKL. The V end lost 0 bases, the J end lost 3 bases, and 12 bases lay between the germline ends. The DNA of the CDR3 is TGCGCCAGCAGCCAAGAAATCAGTACTTACTACGAGCAGTACTTC. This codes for CASSQEISTYYEQYF.

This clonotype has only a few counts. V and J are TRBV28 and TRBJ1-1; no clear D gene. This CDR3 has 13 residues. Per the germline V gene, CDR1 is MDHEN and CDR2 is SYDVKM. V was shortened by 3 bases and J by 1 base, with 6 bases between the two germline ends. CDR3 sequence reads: CASSFTQNTEAFF. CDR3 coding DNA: TGTGCCAGCAGTTTTACCCAGAACACTGAAGCTTTCTTT.

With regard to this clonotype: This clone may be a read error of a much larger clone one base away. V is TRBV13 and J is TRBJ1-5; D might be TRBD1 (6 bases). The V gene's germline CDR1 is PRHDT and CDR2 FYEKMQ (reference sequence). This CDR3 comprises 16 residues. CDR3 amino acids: CACSSSEGGVSQPQHF. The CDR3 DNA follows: TGTGCCTGCAGCTCGTCCGAGGGGGGTGTCAGTCAGCCCCAGCATTTT.

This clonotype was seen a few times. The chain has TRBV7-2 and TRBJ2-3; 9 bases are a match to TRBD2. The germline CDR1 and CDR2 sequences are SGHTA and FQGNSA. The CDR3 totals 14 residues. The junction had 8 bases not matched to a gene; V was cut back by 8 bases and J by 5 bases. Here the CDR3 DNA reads TGTGCCAGCGAGGCGGGAGGGGCAAGAGATACGCAGTATTTT. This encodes CASEAGGARDTQYF.

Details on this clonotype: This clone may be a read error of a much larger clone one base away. CDR3 nucleotide sequence: TGCACCAGCAGCCGTACCGGACAGGGGAGCGCGGAGACCCAGTACTTC. This sequence encodes CTSSRTGQGSAETQYF. V and J are TRBV5-1 and TRBJ2-5, with 9 bases fitting TRBD1. The germline V gene encodes CDR1 SGHRS and CDR2 YFSETQ. The CDR3 length is 16 residues.

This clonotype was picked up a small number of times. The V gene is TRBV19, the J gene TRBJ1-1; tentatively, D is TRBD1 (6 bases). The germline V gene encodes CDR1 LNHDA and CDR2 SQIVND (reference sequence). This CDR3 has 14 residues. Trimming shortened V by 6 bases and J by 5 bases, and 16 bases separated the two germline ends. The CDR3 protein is CASSPKGGPTEAFF. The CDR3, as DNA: TGTGCCAGTAGCCCCAAGGGGGGCCCGACTGAAGCTTTCTTT. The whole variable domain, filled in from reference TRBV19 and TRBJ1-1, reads DGGITQSPKYLFRKEGQNVTLSCEQNLNHDAMYWYRQDPGQGLRLIYYSQIVNDFQKGDIAEGYSVSREKKESFPLTVTSAQKNPTAFYLCASSPKGGPTEAFFGQGTRLTVV.

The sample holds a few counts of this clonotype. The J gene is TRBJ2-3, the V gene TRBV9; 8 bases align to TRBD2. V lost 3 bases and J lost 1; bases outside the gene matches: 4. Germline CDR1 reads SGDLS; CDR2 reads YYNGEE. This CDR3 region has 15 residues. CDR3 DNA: TGTGCCAGCAGCGCAGTGACTAGCGGCACAGATACGCAGTATTTT. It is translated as CASSAVTSGTDTQYF. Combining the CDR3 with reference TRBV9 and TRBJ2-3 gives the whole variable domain DSGVTQTPKHLITATGQRVTLRCSPRSGDLSVYWYQQSLDQGLQFLIQYYNGEERAKGNILERFSAQQFPDLHSELNLSSLELGDSALYFCASSAVTSGTDTQYFGPGTRLTVL.

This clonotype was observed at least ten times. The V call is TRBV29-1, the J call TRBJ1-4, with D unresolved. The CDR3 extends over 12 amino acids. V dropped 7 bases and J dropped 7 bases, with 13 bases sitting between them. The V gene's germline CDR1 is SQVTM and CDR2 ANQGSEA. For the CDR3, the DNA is TGCAGCGCCTTCTTAAGTAGTGAAAAACTGTTTTTT. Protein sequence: CSAFLSSEKLFF.

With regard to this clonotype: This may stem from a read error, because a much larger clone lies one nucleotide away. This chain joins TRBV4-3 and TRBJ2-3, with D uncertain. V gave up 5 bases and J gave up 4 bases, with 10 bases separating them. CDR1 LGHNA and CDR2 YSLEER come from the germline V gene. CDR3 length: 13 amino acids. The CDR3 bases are TGCGCCAGCAGCGTAAATTGGGCAGATACGCAGTATTTT. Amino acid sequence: CASSVNWADTQYF.

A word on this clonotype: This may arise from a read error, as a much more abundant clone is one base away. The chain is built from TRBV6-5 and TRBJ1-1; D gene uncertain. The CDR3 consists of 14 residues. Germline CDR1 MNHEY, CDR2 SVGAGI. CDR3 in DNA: TGTGCCAGCGGTTACTCGAGAGGGAACACTGAAGCTTTCTTT. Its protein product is CASGYSRGNTEAFF.

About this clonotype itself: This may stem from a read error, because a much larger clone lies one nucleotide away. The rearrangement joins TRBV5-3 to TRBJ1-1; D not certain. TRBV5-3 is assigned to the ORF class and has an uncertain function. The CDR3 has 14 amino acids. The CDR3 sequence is CASSSPGGPSVAFF. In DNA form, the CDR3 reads TGTGCCAGCAGCTCCCCCGGAGGACCGTCTGTAGCTTTCTTT.

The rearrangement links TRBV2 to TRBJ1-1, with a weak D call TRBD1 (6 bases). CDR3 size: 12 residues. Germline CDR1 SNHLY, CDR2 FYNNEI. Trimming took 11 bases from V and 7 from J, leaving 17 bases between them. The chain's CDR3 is CAPIRGTLEAFF. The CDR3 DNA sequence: TGTGCCCCCATTAGGGGGACCCTTGAAGCTTTCTTT.

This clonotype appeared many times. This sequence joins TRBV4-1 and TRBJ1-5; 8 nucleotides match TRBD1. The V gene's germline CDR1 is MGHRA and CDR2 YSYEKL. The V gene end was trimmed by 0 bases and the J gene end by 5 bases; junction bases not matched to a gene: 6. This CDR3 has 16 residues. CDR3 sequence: CASSQDPGQVDQPQHF. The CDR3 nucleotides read TGCGCCAGCAGCCAAGATCCGGGACAGGTAGATCAGCCCCAGCATTTT.

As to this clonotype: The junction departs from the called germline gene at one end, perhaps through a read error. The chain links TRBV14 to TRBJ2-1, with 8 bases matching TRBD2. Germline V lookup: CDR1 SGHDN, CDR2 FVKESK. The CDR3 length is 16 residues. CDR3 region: CASSQRIAGSYNEQLF. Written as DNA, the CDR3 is TGTGCCAGCAGCCAGCGGATAGCGGGATCCTACAATGAGCAGCTCTTC.

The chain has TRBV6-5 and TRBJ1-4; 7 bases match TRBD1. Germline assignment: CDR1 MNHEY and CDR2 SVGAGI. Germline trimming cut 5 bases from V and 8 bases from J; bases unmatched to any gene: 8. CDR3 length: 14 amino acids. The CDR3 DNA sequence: TGTGCCAGCAGTCACACCGGGACAGAGGAAAAACTGTTTTTT. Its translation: CASSHTGTEEKLFF.

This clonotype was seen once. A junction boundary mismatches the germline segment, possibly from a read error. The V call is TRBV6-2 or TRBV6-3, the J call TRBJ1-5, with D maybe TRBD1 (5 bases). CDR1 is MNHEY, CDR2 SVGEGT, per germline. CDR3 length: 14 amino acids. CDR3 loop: CASSYGRGNQPPHF. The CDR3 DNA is TGTGCCAGCAGTTATGGCCGGGGCAATCAGCCCCCGCATTTT.

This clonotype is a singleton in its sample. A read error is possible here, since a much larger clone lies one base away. CDR3 in DNA: TGTGCCAGCAGCCCCGAGACCACCAGCAGCCACACAGATACGCAGTATTTT. Protein: CASSPETTSSHTDTQYF. The chain employs TRBV5-3 and TRBJ2-3; D remains ambiguous. Being an ORF, TRBV5-3 has a function that is uncertain. V was shortened by 8 bases and J by 2 bases, with 24 bases between the two germline ends. The CDR3 is 17 residues long.

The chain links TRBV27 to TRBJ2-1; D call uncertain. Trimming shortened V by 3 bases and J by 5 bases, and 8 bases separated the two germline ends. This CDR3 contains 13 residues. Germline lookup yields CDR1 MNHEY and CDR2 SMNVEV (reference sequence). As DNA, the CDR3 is TGTGCCAGCAGTTTTTCGGAGAACAATGAGCAGTTCTTC. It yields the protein CASSFSENNEQFF.